These 15 T cell receptor beta chains were all obtained from the same sample, sequenced in a study of cytomegalovirus exposure and HLA in healthy donors. The PCR made use of 60 Vbeta and 13 Jbeta primers. Clones were read by immunoSEQ multiplex PCR, and TCRdb kept only the in-frame ones, dropping some. The sample records 210,000 or so clones, over 65% being singletons. Sequencing was done on a sample of PBMCs. The receptors originated from a man aged 35 to 55 in good health and CMV-seronegative.

The rearrangement uses TRBV7-9 and TRBJ2-1; 8 bases map to TRBD2. CDR1 and CDR2 (germline): SEHNR, FQNEAQ (reference sequence). V dropped 3 bases and J dropped 6; count of bases not matched to a gene: 7. The CDR3 runs 15 residues. CDR3 region: CASSFLAGTGNEQFF. CDR3 DNA: TGTGCCAGCAGCTTCTTAGCGGGAACTGGCAATGAGCAGTTCTTC.

This chain uses TRBV11-2 with TRBJ2-5, with TRBD2 identical over 13 bases. This CDR3 is built from 16 residues. Losses at the gene ends were 5 bases for V and 6 bases for J; bases not matched to a gene: 9. CDR1 is SGHAT and CDR2 is FQNNGV in the germline V gene. CDR3: CASSARTSGRRKTQYF. The DNA for the CDR3 is TGTGCCAGCAGCGCTAGGACTAGCGGGAGACGGAAGACCCAGTACTTC.

V and J are TRBV2 and TRBJ2-5; a possible D gene is TRBD1 (6 bases). V gave up 5 bases and J gave up 4 bases, with 11 bases separating them. The CDR3 loop spans 13 amino acids. Germline loops: CDR1 SNHLY, CDR2 FYNNEI. The CDR3 sequence is CASSSQGLETQYF. The CDR3 nucleotides read TGTGCCAGCAGTTCCCAGGGGTTAGAGACCCAGTACTTC.

V is TRBV7-3 and J is TRBJ2-1, with TRBD2 matching over 8 bases. The length of the CDR3 is 16 residues. Per germline, CDR1 SGHTA and CDR2 FQGTGA. The V gene end was trimmed by 2 bases and the J gene end by 1 base; junction bases not matched to a gene: 4. The CDR3, as DNA: TGTGCCAGCAGCTTACACGCGGGAGGATCCTACAATGAGCAGTTCTTC. This codes for CASSLHAGGSYNEQFF.

Only a few counts were recorded for this clone. The chain uses TRBV5-1 and TRBJ1-1; D is unresolved. Trimming stripped 7 bases from V and 0 bases from J, with 13 bases between. The germline CDR1 and CDR2 sequences are SGHRS and YFSETQ. The CDR3 has 14 amino acids. In DNA, the CDR3 is TGCGCCAGCCACAGCGGACTGTTGAACACTGAAGCTTTCTTT. Translating it yields CASHSGLLNTEAFF.

The chain links TRBV9 to TRBJ2-3; 16 bases align to TRBD2. Germline CDR1 and CDR2: SGDLS and YYNGEE. CDR3 length: 20 amino acids. Unmatched junction bases numbered 13, after V lost 0 bases and J lost 6 bases. Here the CDR3 DNA reads TGTGCCAGCAGCGTAGCCCCACCGGGACTAGCGGGGGGGCCGGGCGATACGCAGTATTTT. Its translation is CASSVAPPGLAGGPGDTQYF. Looking up the rest from reference TRBV9 and TRBJ2-3 gives the full variable domain: DSGVTQTPKHLITATGQRVTLRCSPRSGDLSVYWYQQSLDQGLQFLIQYYNGEERAKGNILERFSAQQFPDLHSELNLSSLELGDSALYFCASSVAPPGLAGGPGDTQYFGPGTRLTVL.

The V and J genes are TRBV5-1 and TRBJ2-7, with 7 bases fitting TRBD1. V trimming: 4 bases; J trimming: 6 bases; junction bases outside the gene matches: 10. CDR1 is SGHRS and CDR2 is YFSETQ in the germline V gene. The CDR3 is made up of 14 amino acids. CDR3 sequence (DNA): TGCGCCAGCAGCACGGGACAGACTATGAGCGAGCAGTACTTC. It yields the protein CASSTGQTMSEQYF.

The rearrangement links TRBV4-3 to TRBJ1-4, with 7 bases identical to TRBD1. J was trimmed by 8 bases and V by 3 bases; bases with no gene match: 6. Germline values: CDR1 LGHNA, CDR2 YSLEER. The CDR3 runs to 14 residues. In DNA form, the CDR3 reads TGCGCCAGCAGCCAGGCGACAGGGAACGAAAAACTGTTTTTT. It yields the protein CASSQATGNEKLFF.

As concerns this clone: One end of the junction is discordant with germline, which a read error may explain. The chain couples TRBV7-9 to TRBJ2-6, with 8 nucleotides matching TRBD2. This CDR3 is 16 amino acids long. In germline, CDR1 is SEHNR, CDR2 FQNEAQ (reference sequence). The CDR3 region has the DNA TGTTCCAGCAGCTTACGGGGGGGAGTTGGGGCCAACGTCCTGACTTTC. This codes for CSSSLRGGVGANVLTF. The whole variable domain, remainder taken from reference TRBV7-9 and TRBJ2-6, is DTGVSQNPRHKITKRGQNVTFRCDPISEHNRLYWYRQTLGQGPEFLTYFQNEAQLEKSRLLSDRFSAERPKGSFSTLEIQRTEQGDSAMYLCSSSLRGGVGANVLTFGAGSRLTVL.

The CDR3 here is CASSRGYDQPQHF. In nucleotides, the CDR3 is TGTGCCAGCAGTCGGGGGTATGATCAGCCCCAGCATTTT. The V call is TRBV6-1, the J call TRBJ1-5; D might be TRBD1 (5 bases). Looked up from germline, CDR1 is MNHNS and CDR2 is SASEGT. Trimming removed 5 bases at V and 5 bases at J, with 10 bases between. This CDR3 spans 13 amino acids.

The V call is TRBV6-5, the J call TRBJ1-2, with D unclear. This CDR3 is 11 amino acids long. Germline lookup yields CDR1 MNHEY and CDR2 SVGAGI. The CDR3 DNA follows: TGTGCAGCGGGAAAAGATCTCGGCTACACCTTC. Residues: CAAGKDLGYTF.

This chain connects TRBV5-4 to TRBJ2-6; 7 nucleotides match TRBD1. The CDR3 spans 15 residues. The germline V gene has CDR1 SGHNT and CDR2 YYREEE (reference sequence). V shed 4 bases and J 1 base; nucleotides not matched to a gene: 2. The CDR3 nucleotides read TGTGCCAGCAGCCCAGGGGGATCTGGGGCCAACGTCCTGACTTTC. Protein sequence: CASSPGGSGANVLTF.

The rearrangement joins TRBV11-3 to TRBJ2-1, with 7 bases fitting TRBD1. The V segment lost 5 bases and the J segment 4 bases; nucleotides outside the gene matches: 5. CDR3 length: 14 amino acids. Per the germline V gene, CDR1 is SGHNT and CDR2 is YENEEA. In DNA, the CDR3 is TGTGCCAGCAGCCTAGGGGACAGATACAATGAGCAGTTCTTC. It codes for CASSLGDRYNEQFF.

The V and J genes are TRBV4-1 and TRBJ2-5; possibly TRBD1 for D (6 bases). Germline V lookup: CDR1 MGHRA, CDR2 YSYEKL. This CDR3 comprises 15 residues. Trimming took off 2 bases at V and 5 bases at J, with 15 bases between the two ends. CDR3 DNA sequence: TGCGCCAGCAGCCAAACGACAGGCAGAGGTGAGACCCAGTACTTC. Amino acids: CASSQTTGRGETQYF.

The chain is built from TRBV7-9 and TRBJ2-5; 9 nucleotides match TRBD2. CDR3 size: 16 residues. CDR1 and CDR2 (germline): SEHNR, FQNEAQ (reference sequence). J lost 5 bases, V lost 5 bases, and 12 bases had no gene match. The CDR3 DNA sequence: TGTGCCAGCAGCACCACGGGGGCGGGAGGGTTGGAGACCCAGTACTTC. Protein: CASSTTGAGGLETQYF.